This T cell receptor beta chain was sequenced in a study of cytomegalovirus exposure and HLA in healthy donors. TCRdb's table, derived via immunoSEQ multiplex PCR, lists solely in-frame clones and lacks some. This table has over 150,000 clones, about 90% appearing once. Findings of the study overall: In vitro experiments confirmed that three CMV-associated chains were specific for CMV antigens.

As to this clone: The target antigen is unknown.

The J segment lost 7 bases and the V segment lost 4 bases, leaving 9 bases of the junction unmatched. The CDR3 extends over 15 amino acids. CDR1 is SEHNR, CDR2 FQNEAQ, per germline (reference sequence). The genes are TRBV7-9 and TRBJ2-1; 8 positions agree with TRBD1. The receptor comes from a woman aged 18-29 years in good health and CMV-seropositive. Sequencing used PBMCs. For the CDR3, the DNA is TGTGCCAGCAGCTCCCAAGGGGACAGGAGGAATGAGCAGTTCTTC. It specifies CASSSQGDRRNEQFF. Together with reference TRBV7-9 and TRBJ2-1, the CDR3 gives the full variable domain: DTGVSQNPRHKITKRGQNVTFRCDPISEHNRLYWYRQTLGQGPEFLTYFQNEAQLEKSRLLSDRFSAERPKGSFSTLEIQRTEQGDSAMYLCASSSQGDRRNEQFFGPGTRLTVL.